This T cell receptor (beta chain) was recovered during a study of blood T cell repertoires in COVID-19. For the study at large: COVID-19 samples collected from the United States, Italy and Spain covered acute and convalescent phases. Sources were T cells, B-cell-depleted T cells, or PBMCs; the material itself was cDNA or gDNA.

Original processing methods: The assay estimated nucleated cells by amplifying reference gene primers. Data came from immunoSEQ multiplex PCR; TCRdb stores just in-frame clones and leaves some out. V, J and clone size were drawn from that table, and D and trimming were deduced from the DNA. The table includes tens of thousands of clones, around 90% detected once. Per germline, CDR1 SGDLS and CDR2 YYNGEE. V lost 3 bases, J lost 0 bases, and 9 bases stayed unmatched. This CDR3 has 17 amino acids. The chain recombines TRBV9 with TRBJ1-1; the match to TRBD1 covers 9 bases. The source material was peripheral blood. The source is a woman between 65 and 79 years old with active COVID-19. The CDR3, as DNA: TGTGCCAGCAGCGCGGCGAGGGGGACAGGGATGAACACTGAAGCTTTCTTT. Protein product: CASSAARGTGMNTEAFF.